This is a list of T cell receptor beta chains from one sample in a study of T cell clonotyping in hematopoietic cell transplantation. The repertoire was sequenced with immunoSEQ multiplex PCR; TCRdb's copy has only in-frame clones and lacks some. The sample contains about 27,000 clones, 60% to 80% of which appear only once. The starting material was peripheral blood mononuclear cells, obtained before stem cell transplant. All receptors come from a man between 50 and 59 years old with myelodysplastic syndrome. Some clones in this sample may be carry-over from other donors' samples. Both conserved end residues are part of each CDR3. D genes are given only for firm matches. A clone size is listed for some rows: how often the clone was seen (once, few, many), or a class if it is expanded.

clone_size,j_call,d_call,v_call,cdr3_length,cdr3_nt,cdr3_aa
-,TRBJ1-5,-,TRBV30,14,TGTGCCTGGAGTGTCGGTTTATTCAATCAGCCCCAGCATTTT,CAWSVGLFNQPQHF
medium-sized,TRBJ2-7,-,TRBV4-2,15,TGTGCCAGCAGCGAACAAACCGGGTCCTCCTACGAGCAGTACTTC,CASSEQTGSSYEQYF
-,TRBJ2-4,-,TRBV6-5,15,TGTGCCAGCAGTTACACAGTCCTAGCCAAAAACATTCAGTACTTC,CASSYTVLAKNIQYF
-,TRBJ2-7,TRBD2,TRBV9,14,TGTGCCAGCAGCCAAGGACTAGGCTTCTTGGAGCAGTACTTC,CASSQGLGFLEQYF
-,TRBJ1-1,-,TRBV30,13,TGTGCCTGGAGCTCGGTGGTCTTGTCTGAAGCTTTCTTT,CAWSSVVLSEAFF
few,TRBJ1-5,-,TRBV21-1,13,TGTGCCAGCAAATTGTATAGCAATCAGCCCCAGCATTTT,CASKLYSNQPQHF
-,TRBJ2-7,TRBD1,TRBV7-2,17,TGTGCCAGCAGCCCGCTACTCGGACAGGGGGCTTCCTACGAGCAGTACTTC,CASSPLLGQGASYEQYF
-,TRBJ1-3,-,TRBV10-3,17,TGTGCCATCAGTGACCTGGCGACAGAACTATCTGGAAACACCATATATTTT,CAISDLATELSGNTIYF
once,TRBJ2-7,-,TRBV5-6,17,TGTGCCAGCAGCTTGTCGGGGAAAGGTCAGCTCCCGGGCGAGCAGTACTTC,CASSLSGKGQLPGEQYF
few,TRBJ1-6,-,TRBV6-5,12,TGTGCCAGCAGTCCACAGAATTCACCCCTCCACTTT,CASSPQNSPLHF
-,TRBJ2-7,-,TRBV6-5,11,TGTGCCAGCAGCAGGGGATACGAGCAGTACTTC,CASSRGYEQYF
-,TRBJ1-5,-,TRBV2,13,TGTGCCAGCAGTGATGACGTCGGTCAGCCCCAGCATTTT,CASSDDVGQPQHF
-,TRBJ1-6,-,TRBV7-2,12,TGTGCCAGCAGCTTACAGGAGTCGCCCCTCCACTTT,CASSLQESPLHF
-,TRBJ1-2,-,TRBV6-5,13,TGTGCCAGCAGTTACTCGATCAACTATGGCTACACCTTC,CASSYSINYGYTF
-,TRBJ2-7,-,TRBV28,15,TGTGCCAGCAGTCTCGGGCTCCAGTTCGGCTACGAGCAGTACTTC,CASSLGLQFGYEQYF
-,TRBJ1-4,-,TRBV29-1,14,TGCAGCGCTCGATTGGGTGCAACTAATGAAAAACTGTTTTTT,CSARLGATNEKLFF
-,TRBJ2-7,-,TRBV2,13,TGTGCCAGCACGCAGGGAATCTCCTACGAGCAGTACTTC,CASTQGISYEQYF
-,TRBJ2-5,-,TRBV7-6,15,TGTGCCAGCAGCTTAGAATTATTAGGGAGCCAGACCCAGTACTTC,CASSLELLGSQTQYF